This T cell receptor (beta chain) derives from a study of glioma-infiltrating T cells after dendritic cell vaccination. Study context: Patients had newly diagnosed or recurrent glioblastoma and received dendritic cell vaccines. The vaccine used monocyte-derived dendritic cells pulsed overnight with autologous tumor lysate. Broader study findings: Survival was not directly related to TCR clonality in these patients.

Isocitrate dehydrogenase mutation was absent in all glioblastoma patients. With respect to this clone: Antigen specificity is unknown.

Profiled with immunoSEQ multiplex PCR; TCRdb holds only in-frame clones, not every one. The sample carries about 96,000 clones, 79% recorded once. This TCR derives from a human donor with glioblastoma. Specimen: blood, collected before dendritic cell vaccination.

The CDR3 spells CASSLRGALGYGYTF. The CDR3 DNA is TGTGCCAGCAGTTTACGGGGGGCGCTGGGCTATGGCTACACCTTC. The rearrangement uses TRBV27 and TRBJ1-2, with D possibly being TRBD1 (6 bases). The germline gives CDR1 MNHEY, CDR2 SMNVEV (reference sequence). V was cut by 2 bases and J by 4 bases, with 14 bases left in between. This CDR3 has 15 amino acids.